This T cell receptor beta chain came from a study of blood T cell repertoires in COVID-19. This CDR3 has 16 amino acids. V lost 3 bases to trimming and J lost 3 bases; unmatched junction nucleotides: 6. The V gene's germline CDR1 is SGHNT and CDR2 YYREEE (reference sequence). Libraries were prepared by immunoSEQ multiplex PCR; TCRdb keeps only in-frame clonotypes and omits some of them. The table has about 75,000 clones, 74% seen once. This chain connects TRBV5-4 to TRBJ2-1; 10 nucleotides match TRBD2. The sequence came from a human donor with acute or convalescent COVID-19. The donor label of this sample is uncertain. The sequencing input was peripheral blood. The CDR3 nucleotides read TGTGCCAGCAGCTCACCTAGCGGGGGACTCTACAATGAGCAGTTCTTC. It codes for CASSSPSGGLYNEQFF.